A selection of T cell receptor beta chains follows, all from one sample in a study of graft-versus-host responses after intestinal transplantation. Sequencing used immunoSEQ multiplex PCR; TCRdb keeps in-frame clones, though not all of them. The data contain more than 20,000 clones, approximately 87% of them singletons. The sequencing here drew on PBMCs, taken 28 days after intestinal transplant. These receptor sequences come from a human patient who received an intestinal transplant, so some T cells may come from the graft donor. CDR3s include the opening cysteine and the closing phenylalanine or tryptophan. D genes are given only for firm matches. Where a row states a size, it is once, few, many or the class of an expanded clone; other rows omit it.

D,V,size,J,CDR3,DNA
.,TRBV6-5,.,TRBJ1-1,CASGYEGGDTEAFF,TGTGCCAGCGGTTACGAGGGTGGGGACACTGAAGCTTTCTTT
.,TRBV6-1,.,TRBJ2-7,CAGGHQGPYEQYF,TGTGCCGGGGGGCACCAGGGGCCCTACGAGCAGTACTTC
.,TRBV5-1,.,TRBJ2-5,CASSPPGLVLETQYF,TGCGCCAGCAGCCCTCCTGGACTGGTGTTAGAGACCCAGTACTTC
.,TRBV27,.,TRBJ2-5,CASSLLADKETQYF,TGTGCCAGCAGTTTATTGGCAGATAAAGAGACCCAGTACTTC
.,TRBV4-1,.,TRBJ1-4,CASSQDGDTAGKLFF,TGCGCCAGCAGCCAAGATGGGGACACTGCTGGAAAACTGTTTTTT
.,TRBV5-3,.,TRBJ1-1,CARPAEEAFF,TGTGCCAGACCGGCCGAAGAAGCTTTCTTT
TRBD2,TRBV6-1,.,TRBJ2-7,CASSGGTSGSYEQYF,TGTGCCAGCAGTGGAGGGACTAGCGGCTCCTACGAGCAGTACTTC
TRBD2,TRBV18,.,TRBJ2-1,CASLTSAGVSYNEQFF,TGTGCCAGCTTAACCTCAGCGGGAGTATCCTACAATGAGCAGTTCTTC
TRBD1,TRBV4-2,.,TRBJ2-7,CASSQDPGGREQYF,TGTGCCAGCAGCCAAGATCCAGGGGGAAGAGAGCAGTACTTC
.,TRBV6-4,.,TRBJ1-5,CASNVLWDQPQHF,TGTGCCAGCAACGTGTTGTGGGATCAGCCCCAGCATTTT
.,TRBV7-6,once,TRBJ2-7,CASSLDRSYEQYF,TGTGCCAGCAGCTTAGACAGATCCTACGAGCAGTACTTC
TRBD1,TRBV2,once,TRBJ2-7,CASAAGQAFSYEQYF,TGTGCCAGCGCCGCCGGACAGGCCTTCTCCTACGAGCAGTACTTC
TRBD1,TRBV28,.,TRBJ2-7,CASSLRTGHEQYF,TGTGCCAGCAGTCTTCGGACAGGCCACGAGCAGTACTTC
TRBD2,TRBV2,few,TRBJ2-7,CASSLAGGGEQYF,TGTGCCAGCAGTCTAGCGGGAGGCGGTGAGCAGTACTTC
TRBD1,TRBV19,.,TRBJ1-2,CASSISGQDYGYTF,TGTGCCAGTAGTATCTCCGGACAGGATTATGGCTACACCTTC
.,TRBV5-1,.,TRBJ1-1,CASSNGTSFEAFF,TGCGCCAGCAGCAACGGGACATCCTTTGAAGCTTTCTTT
TRBD2,TRBV6-5,.,TRBJ2-3,CASTPLAGATDTQYF,TGTGCCAGCACCCCTCTAGCGGGGGCCACAGATACGCAGTATTTT
.,TRBV5-5,.,TRBJ2-5,CASSPPPRAGQETQYF,TGTGCCAGCAGCCCCCCTCCCAGGGCTGGCCAAGAGACCCAGTACTTC
.,TRBV5-1,.,TRBJ2-2,CASSLIGVWTGELFF,TGCGCCAGCAGCTTGATCGGGGTTTGGACCGGGGAGCTGTTTTTT
.,TRBV9,.,TRBJ2-2,CASSVVADPGELFF,TGTGCCAGCAGCGTAGTAGCGGACCCCGGGGAGCTGTTTTTT
.,TRBV2,.,TRBJ2-1,CASTISGFNNEQFF,TGTGCCAGCACTATCTCGGGGTTCAACAATGAGCAGTTCTTC
TRBD2,TRBV6-6,.,TRBJ2-5,CASSLAGGRRGETQYF,TGTGCCAGCAGCCTAGCGGGGGGGCGGAGGGGAGAGACCCAGTACTTC
.,TRBV28,.,TRBJ2-5,CASETRAFETQYF,TGTGCCAGCGAGACCAGGGCTTTCGAGACCCAGTACTTC
.,TRBV19,.,TRBJ2-5,CASSNGLEETQYF,TGTGCCAGTAGTAACGGACTGGAAGAGACCCAGTACTTC
TRBD1,TRBV5-5,.,TRBJ2-7,CASSWTGQSYEQYF,TGTGCCAGCAGCTGGACAGGGCAATCCTACGAGCAGTACTTC
.,TRBV4-1,.,TRBJ1-2,CASSQGPDNYGYTF,TGCGCCAGCAGTCAGGGACCTGATAACTATGGCTACACCTTC
.,TRBV7-3,.,TRBJ2-7,CASSLKSTRSPYEQYF,TGTGCCAGCAGCTTAAAGTCAACTAGGAGCCCCTACGAGCAGTACTTC
.,TRBV25-1,.,TRBJ2-7,CASSDSDDSYEQYF,TGTGCCAGCAGTGACAGTGATGACTCCTACGAGCAGTACTTC
TRBD1,TRBV18,.,TRBJ1-1,CASSLGQGLHPTNTEAFF,TGTGCCAGCTCCCTAGGACAGGGGCTCCACCCTACGAACACTGAAGCTTTCTTT
.,TRBV6-5,.,TRBJ2-1,CASSDSAQQFF,TGTGCCAGCAGTGACAGCGCCCAGCAGTTCTTC
.,TRBV5-4,.,TRBJ2-7,CASSGHTNRHYEQYF,TGTGCCAGCAGCGGACATACAAATCGTCACTACGAGCAGTACTTC
TRBD2,TRBV10-2,.,TRBJ2-1,CASSGTSGYNEQFF,TGCGCCAGCAGTGGGACTAGCGGATACAATGAGCAGTTCTTC
.,TRBV28,.,TRBJ1-2,CASNAQGYGYTF,TGTGCCAGCAACGCACAGGGCTATGGCTACACCTTC
TRBD1,TRBV10-3,.,TRBJ1-3,CAISESQGINTIYF,TGTGCCATCAGTGAGTCACAGGGGATTAACACCATATATTTT
TRBD1,TRBV19,.,TRBJ2-7,CASNLQGDYEQYF,TGTGCCAGTAATTTACAGGGGGACTACGAGCAGTACTTC
.,TRBV4-2,.,TRBJ2-3,CASSQDSGLGTDTQYF,TGTGCCAGCAGCCAAGATAGCGGCCTCGGCACAGATACGCAGTATTTT
.,TRBV6-5,.,TRBJ1-1,CASSIGADTEAFF,TGTGCCAGCAGTATCGGAGCAGACACTGAAGCTTTCTTT